The entry below describes one T cell receptor beta chain. This CDR3 is 15 amino acids long. After removal of 4 bases from V and 1 base from J, the junction contained 3 bases not matched to a gene. Per germline, CDR1 MNHEY and CDR2 SVGAGI. This sample stems from a study of blood T cell repertoires in COVID-19. About the research overall: Sample material is recorded as cDNA or gDNA derived from T cells, B-cell-depleted T cells, or PBMCs.

Sequencing was performed with immunoSEQ multiplex PCR; in TCRdb, only in-frame clones are kept and a portion is missing. The sample comprises 25,000 to 30,000 clones, around 90% of which are singletons, and approximately 7.5% rests with the top ten. This chain connects TRBV6-5 to TRBJ1-5; 8 nucleotides align to TRBD1. The sequencing sample was made of peripheral blood. This clonotype was obtained from a man aged 50 or older with active COVID-19. The CDR3 loop is CASSSRQGSNQPQHF. The CDR3 coding sequence is TGTGCCAGCAGTTCAAGACAGGGGAGCAATCAGCCCCAGCATTTT.